The 6 T cell receptor beta chains below all came from one sample that was sequenced in a study of T-cell memory formation after mild COVID-19. Using its own MiXCR run on the 5' RACE reads, TCRdb lists one record per CDR3 protein. Among 180,000 or so distinct CDR3 sequences listed, more than 15% were seen once. The sequenced sample was PBMCs or a T cell subset sorted from them (not recorded which). These receptors were collected from an adult woman who had mild COVID-19 (a few samples of this study predate the infection). Cell type and time point are not known.

This clonotype was seen a few times. The chain employs TRBV5-4 and TRBJ2-2; weak D call: TRBD2 (5 bases). In germline, CDR1 is SGHNT, CDR2 YYREEE (reference sequence). Trimming took off 9 bases at V and 1 base at J, with 13 bases between the two ends. The CDR3 runs 14 residues. The CDR3 spells CANGRVENTGELFF. The CDR3 nucleotides read TGTGCCAACGGGCGGGTGGAGAACACCGGGGAGCTGTTTTTT.

V is TRBV12-3 or TRBV12-4 and J is TRBJ2-1; 15 bases align to TRBD2. This CDR3 region has 20 residues. Unmatched junction bases numbered 9, after V lost 3 bases and J lost 0 bases. The CDR3 sequence is CASSFPGTSGGLSSYNEQFF. DNA for the CDR3: TGTGCCAGCAGTTTTCCAGGGACTAGCGGGGGGTTAAGCTCCTACAATGAGCAGTTCTTC.

V usage is TRBV7-2 and J usage is TRBJ2-4; D ambiguous. The germline gives CDR1 SGHTA, CDR2 FQGNSA. Trimming stripped 5 bases from V and 15 bases from J, with 17 bases between. This CDR3 contains 12 residues. DNA for the CDR3: TGTGCCAGCAGCCCAGACATCCAAACCCGGTACTTC. This codes for CASSPDIQTRYF.

The rearrangement joins TRBV12-3 or TRBV12-4 to TRBJ2-1, with D perhaps TRBD1 (7 bases). The V gene lost 6 bases and the J gene lost 14 bases, with 26 bases spanning the gap. The CDR3 loop spans 15 amino acids. CDR3 residues: CASSSGGTATDLKFF. The DNA for the CDR3 is TGTGCCAGCAGCAGTGGGGGGACAGCTACTGATCTTAAGTTCTTC.

The V call is TRBV30, the J call TRBJ2-3; D may be TRBD2 (5 bases). V was clipped by 0 bases and J by 6 bases, with 7 bases between them. Germline V gene lookup returns CDR1 GTSNPN and CDR2 SVGIG (reference sequence). This CDR3 has 12 amino acids. The CDR3: CAWSVRGDTQYF. CDR3 coding DNA: TGTGCCTGGAGTGTAAGAGGGGATACGCAGTATTTT.

The chain employs TRBV4-3 and TRBJ2-1; possibly TRBD1 for D (5 bases). The CDR3 consists of 17 residues. Germline values: CDR1 LGHNA, CDR2 YSLEER. V was trimmed by 4 bases and J by 0 bases, leaving 16 bases between them. DNA for the CDR3: TGCGCCAGCAGCCCGTCCCCCGTCAGGGTCTCCTACAATGAGCAGTTCTTC. It is translated as CASSPSPVRVSYNEQFF.